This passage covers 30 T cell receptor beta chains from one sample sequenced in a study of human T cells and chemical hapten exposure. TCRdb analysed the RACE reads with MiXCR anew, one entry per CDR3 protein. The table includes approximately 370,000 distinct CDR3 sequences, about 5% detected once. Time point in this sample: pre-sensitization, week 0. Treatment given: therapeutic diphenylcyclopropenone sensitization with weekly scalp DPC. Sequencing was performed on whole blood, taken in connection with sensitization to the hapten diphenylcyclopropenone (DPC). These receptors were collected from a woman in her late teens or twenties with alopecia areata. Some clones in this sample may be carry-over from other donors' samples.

CDR3 sequence: CASSRRTGGYEKLFF. For the CDR3, the DNA is TGTGCCAGCAGCCGAAGGACAGGGGGCTATGAAAAACTGTTTTTT. This rearrangement joins TRBV6-5 to TRBJ1-4; 11 bases fit TRBD1. The CDR3 runs 15 residues. V lost 6 bases, J lost 6 bases, and 6 bases stayed unmatched. Germline CDR1 reads MNHEY; CDR2 reads SVGAGI.

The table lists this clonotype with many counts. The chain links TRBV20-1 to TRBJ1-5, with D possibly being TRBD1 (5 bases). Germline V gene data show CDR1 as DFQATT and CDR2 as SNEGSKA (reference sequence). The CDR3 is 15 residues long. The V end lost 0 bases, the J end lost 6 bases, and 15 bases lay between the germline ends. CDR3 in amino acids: CSARDGMGGSQPQHF. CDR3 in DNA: TGCAGTGCTAGAGATGGGATGGGGGGGAGTCAGCCCCAGCATTTT.

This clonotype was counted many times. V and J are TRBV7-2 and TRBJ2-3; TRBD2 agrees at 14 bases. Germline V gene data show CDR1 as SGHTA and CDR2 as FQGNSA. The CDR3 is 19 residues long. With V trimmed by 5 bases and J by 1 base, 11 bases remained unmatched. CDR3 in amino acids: CASSKTSGGAWRRTDTQYF. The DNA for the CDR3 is TGTGCCAGCAGCAAGACTAGCGGGGGGGCCTGGCGTCGCACAGATACGCAGTATTTT. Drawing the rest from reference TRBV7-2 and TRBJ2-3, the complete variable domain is GAGVSQSPSNKVTEKGKDVELRCDPISGHTALYWYRQSLGQGLEFLIYFQGNSAPDKSGLPSDRFSAERTGGSVSTLTIQRTQQEDSAVYLCASSKTSGGAWRRTDTQYFGPGTRLTVL.

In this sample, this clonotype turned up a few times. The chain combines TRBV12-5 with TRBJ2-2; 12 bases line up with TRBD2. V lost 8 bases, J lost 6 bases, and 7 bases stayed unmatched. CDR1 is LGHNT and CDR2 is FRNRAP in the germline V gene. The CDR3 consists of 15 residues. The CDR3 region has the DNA TGTGCTAGTCGGTTTCTAGCGGGGGGGTCCGGGGAGCTGTTTTTT. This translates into CASRFLAGGSGELFF.

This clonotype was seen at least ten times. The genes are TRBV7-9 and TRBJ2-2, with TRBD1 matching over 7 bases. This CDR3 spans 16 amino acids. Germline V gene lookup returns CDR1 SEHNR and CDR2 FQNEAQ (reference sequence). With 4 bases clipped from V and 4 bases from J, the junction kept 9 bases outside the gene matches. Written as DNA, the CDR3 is TGTGCCAGCAGCTCCGCCGGGACAGACCGCACCGGGGAGCTGTTTTTT. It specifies CASSSAGTDRTGELFF. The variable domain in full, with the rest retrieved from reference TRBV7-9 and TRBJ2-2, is DTGVSQNPRHKITKRGQNVTFRCDPISEHNRLYWYRQTLGQGPEFLTYFQNEAQLEKSRLLSDRFSAERPKGSFSTLEIQRTEQGDSAMYLCASSSAGTDRTGELFFGEGSRLTVL.

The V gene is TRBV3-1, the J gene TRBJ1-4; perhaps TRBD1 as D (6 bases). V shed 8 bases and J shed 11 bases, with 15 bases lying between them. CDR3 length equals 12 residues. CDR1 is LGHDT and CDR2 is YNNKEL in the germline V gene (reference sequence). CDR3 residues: CASQHGDTKLFF. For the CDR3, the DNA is TGTGCCAGCCAACATGGGGACACCAAACTGTTTTTT.

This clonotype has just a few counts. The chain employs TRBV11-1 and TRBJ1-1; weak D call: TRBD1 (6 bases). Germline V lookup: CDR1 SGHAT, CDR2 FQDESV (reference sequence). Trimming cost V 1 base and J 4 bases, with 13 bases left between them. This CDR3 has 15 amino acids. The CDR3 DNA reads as TGTGCCAGCAGCTTAGATGGACAGCCACCCACTGAAGCTTTCTTT. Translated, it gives CASSLDGQPPTEAFF.

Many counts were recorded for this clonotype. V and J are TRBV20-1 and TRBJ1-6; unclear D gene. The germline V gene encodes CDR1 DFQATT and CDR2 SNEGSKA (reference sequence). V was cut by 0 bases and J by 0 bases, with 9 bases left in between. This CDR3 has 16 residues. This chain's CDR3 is CSARDMGFSYNSPLHF. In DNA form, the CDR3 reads TGCAGTGCTAGAGACATGGGTTTCTCCTATAATTCACCCCTCCACTTT.

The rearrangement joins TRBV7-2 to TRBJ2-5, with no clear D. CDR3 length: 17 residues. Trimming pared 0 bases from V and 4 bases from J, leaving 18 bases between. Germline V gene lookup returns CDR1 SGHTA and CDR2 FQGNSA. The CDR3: CASSLAPPKVETETQYF. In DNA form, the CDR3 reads TGTGCCAGCAGCTTAGCCCCACCGAAGGTAGAAACAGAGACCCAGTACTTC.

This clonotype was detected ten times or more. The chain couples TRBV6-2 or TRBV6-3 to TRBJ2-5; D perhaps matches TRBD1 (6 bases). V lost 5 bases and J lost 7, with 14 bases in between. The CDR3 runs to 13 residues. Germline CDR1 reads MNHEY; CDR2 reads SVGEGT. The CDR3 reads CASSLQGLGTQYF. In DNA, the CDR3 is TGTGCCAGCAGTCTACAGGGATTGGGGACCCAGTACTTC.

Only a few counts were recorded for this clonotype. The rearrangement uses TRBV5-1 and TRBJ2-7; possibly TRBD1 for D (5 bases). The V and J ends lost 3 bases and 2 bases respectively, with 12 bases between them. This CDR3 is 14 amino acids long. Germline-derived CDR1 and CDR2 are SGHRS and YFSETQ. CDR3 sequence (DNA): TGCGCCAGCAGCTCTGAGGCAGGGCCCTACGAGCAGTACTTC. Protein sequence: CASSSEAGPYEQYF.

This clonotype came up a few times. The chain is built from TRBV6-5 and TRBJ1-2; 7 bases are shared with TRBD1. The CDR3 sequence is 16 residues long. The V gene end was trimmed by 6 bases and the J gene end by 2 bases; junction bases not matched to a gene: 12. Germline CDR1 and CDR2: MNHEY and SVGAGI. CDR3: CASRPTTGIGNYGYTF. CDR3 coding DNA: TGTGCCAGCAGACCTACGACAGGGATCGGAAACTATGGCTACACCTTC.

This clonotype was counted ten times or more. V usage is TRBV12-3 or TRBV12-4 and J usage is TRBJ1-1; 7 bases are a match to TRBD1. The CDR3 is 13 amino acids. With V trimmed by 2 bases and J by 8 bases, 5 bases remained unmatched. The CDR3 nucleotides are TGTGCCAGCAGTTTAATCACAGGGGCCGAAGCTTTCTTT. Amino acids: CASSLITGAEAFF.

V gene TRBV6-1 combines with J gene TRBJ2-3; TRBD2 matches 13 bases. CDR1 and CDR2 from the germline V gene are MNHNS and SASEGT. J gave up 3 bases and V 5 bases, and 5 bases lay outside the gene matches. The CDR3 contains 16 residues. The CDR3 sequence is CASSIRTSGGTDTQYF. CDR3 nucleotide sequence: TGTGCCAGCAGTATCAGGACTAGCGGGGGTACAGATACGCAGTATTTT.

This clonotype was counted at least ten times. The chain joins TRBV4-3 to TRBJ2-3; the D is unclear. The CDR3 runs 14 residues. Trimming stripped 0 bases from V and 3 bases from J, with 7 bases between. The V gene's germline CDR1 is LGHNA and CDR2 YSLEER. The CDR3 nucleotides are TGCGCCAGCAGCCAAGACCTTCTAACAGATACGCAGTATTTT. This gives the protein CASSQDLLTDTQYF.

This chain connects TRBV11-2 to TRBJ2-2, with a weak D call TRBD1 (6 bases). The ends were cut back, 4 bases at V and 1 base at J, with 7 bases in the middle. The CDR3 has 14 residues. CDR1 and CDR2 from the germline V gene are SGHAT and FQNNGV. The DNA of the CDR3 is TGTGCCAGCAGCTGGACAGAGAACACCGGGGAGCTGTTTTTT. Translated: CASSWTENTGELFF.

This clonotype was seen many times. The CDR3, as DNA: TGTGCCAGCAGCCGAGGGGGCAAGAATTCACCCCTCCACTTT. This codes for CASSRGGKNSPLHF. The chain links TRBV6-5 to TRBJ1-6; 7 bases line up with TRBD1. CDR3 size: 14 residues. V was pared by 6 bases and J by 7 bases, with 6 bases of the junction left unmatched. Germline loops: CDR1 MNHEY, CDR2 SVGAGI.

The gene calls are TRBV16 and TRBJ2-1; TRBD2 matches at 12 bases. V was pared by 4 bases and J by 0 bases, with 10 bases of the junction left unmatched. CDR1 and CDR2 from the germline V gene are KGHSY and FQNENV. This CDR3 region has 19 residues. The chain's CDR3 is CASSPLVTSGGTSYNEQFF. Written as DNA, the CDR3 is TGTGCCAGCAGCCCACTTGTGACTAGCGGGGGCACCTCCTACAATGAGCAGTTCTTC.

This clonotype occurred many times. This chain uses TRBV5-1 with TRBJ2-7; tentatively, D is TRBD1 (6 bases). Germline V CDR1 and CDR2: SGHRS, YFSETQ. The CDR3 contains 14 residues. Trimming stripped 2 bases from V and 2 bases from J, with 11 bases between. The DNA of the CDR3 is TGCGCCAGCAGCTTACAGACAGGTACCTACGAGCAGTACTTC. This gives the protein CASSLQTGTYEQYF.

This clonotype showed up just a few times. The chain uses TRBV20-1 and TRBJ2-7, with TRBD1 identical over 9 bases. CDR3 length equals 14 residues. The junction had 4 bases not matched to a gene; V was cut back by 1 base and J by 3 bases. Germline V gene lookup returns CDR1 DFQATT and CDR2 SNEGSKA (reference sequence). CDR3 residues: CSARARQGGYEQYF. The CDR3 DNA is TGCAGTGCTAGAGCGCGACAGGGGGGCTACGAGCAGTACTTC.

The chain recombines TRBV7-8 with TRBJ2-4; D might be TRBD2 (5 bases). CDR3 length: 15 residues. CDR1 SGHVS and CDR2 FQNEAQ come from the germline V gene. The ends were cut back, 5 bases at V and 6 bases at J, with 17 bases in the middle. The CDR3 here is CASSTLAGSGNIQYF. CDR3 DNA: TGTGCCAGCAGCACCCTTGCTGGGAGCGGAAACATTCAGTACTTC.

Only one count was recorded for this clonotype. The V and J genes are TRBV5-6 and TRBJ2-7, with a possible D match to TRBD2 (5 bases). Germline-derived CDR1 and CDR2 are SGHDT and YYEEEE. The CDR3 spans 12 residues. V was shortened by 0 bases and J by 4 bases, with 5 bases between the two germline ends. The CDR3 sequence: CASSLERYEQYF. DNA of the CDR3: TGTGCCAGCAGCTTGGAGCGGTACGAGCAGTACTTC.

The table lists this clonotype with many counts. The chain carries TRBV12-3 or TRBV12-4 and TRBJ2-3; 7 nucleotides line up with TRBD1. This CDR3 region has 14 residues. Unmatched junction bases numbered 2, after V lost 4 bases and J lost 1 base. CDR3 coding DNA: TGTGCCAGCAGTTCAGGGACAGGCACAGATACGCAGTATTTT. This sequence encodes CASSSGTGTDTQYF.

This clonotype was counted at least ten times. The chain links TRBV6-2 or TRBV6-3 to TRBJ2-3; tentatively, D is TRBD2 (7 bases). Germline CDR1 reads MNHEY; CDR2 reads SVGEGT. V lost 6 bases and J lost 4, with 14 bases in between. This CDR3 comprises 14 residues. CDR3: CASRRGGASDTQYF. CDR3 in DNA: TGTGCCAGCAGAAGAGGGGGGGCCTCAGATACGCAGTATTTT.

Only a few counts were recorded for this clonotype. The CDR3 here is CASTLSKQFF. As DNA, the CDR3 is TGTGCCAGCACCCTAAGTAAGCAGTTCTTC. This sequence joins TRBV2 and TRBJ2-1; D gene uncertain. The CDR3 spans 10 residues. CDR1 SNHLY and CDR2 FYNNEI come from the germline V gene. V shed 7 bases and J shed 11 bases, with 9 bases lying between them.

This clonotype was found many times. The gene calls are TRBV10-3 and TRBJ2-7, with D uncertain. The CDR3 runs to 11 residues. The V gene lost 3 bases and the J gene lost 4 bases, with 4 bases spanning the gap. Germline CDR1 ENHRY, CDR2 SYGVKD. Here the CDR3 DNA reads TGTGCCATCAGTGACGGATACGAGCAGTACTTC. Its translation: CAISDGYEQYF.

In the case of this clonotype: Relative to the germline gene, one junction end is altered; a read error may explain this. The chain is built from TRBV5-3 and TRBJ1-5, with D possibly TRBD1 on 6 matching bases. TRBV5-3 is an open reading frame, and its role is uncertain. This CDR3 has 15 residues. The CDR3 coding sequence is TGTGCCAGCAGCTTGGCACAGGGAGGGGGTCAGCCCCAGCATTTT. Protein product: CASSLAQGGGQPQHF.

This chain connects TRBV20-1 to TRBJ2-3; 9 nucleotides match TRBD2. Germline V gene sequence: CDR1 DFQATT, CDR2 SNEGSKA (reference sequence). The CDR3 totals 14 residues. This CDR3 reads CSVGGTSPSDTQYF. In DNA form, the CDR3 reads TGCAGCGTTGGCGGGACTAGCCCCTCAGATACGCAGTATTTT.

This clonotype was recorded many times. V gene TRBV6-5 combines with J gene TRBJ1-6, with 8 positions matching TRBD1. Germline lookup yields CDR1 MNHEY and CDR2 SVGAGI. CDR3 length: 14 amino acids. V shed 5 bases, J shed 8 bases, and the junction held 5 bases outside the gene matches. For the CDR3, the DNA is TGTGCCAGCAGTACCAACAGGGGGTATTCACCCCTCCACTTT. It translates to CASSTNRGYSPLHF.

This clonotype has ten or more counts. The CDR3 nucleotides read TGTGCCATCAGTGAAGGGACAGCCGCTCCGGCTAATGAAAAACTGTTTTTT. This gives the protein CAISEGTAAPANEKLFF. The chain couples TRBV10-3 to TRBJ1-4; 7 bases line up with TRBD1. This CDR3 comprises 17 residues. V dropped 3 bases and J dropped 3; count of bases not matched to a gene: 10. The germline V gene has CDR1 ENHRY and CDR2 SYGVKD.